These 5 T cell receptor beta chains share one sample of origin, sequenced in a study of cytomegalovirus exposure and HLA in healthy donors. Primers for the PCR totalled 60 Vbeta and 13 Jbeta. Only in-frame clones appear in the TCRdb table, and some are missing; sequencing was by immunoSEQ multiplex PCR. Here the sample spans approximately 190,000 clones, 81% being singletons. The sequenced sample was PBMCs. The receptor set was obtained from a man in his forties or fifties in good health and CMV-seronegative.

With regard to this clone: At one of its ends the junction is not consistent with the germline gene, which may arise from a read error. The V gene is TRBV7-9, the J gene TRBJ1-2; D remains ambiguous. This CDR3 has 12 amino acids. Per the germline V gene, CDR1 is SEHNR and CDR2 is FQNEAQ (reference sequence). Here the CDR3 reads CSSSLERVGYTF. As DNA, the CDR3 is TGTTCCAGCAGCTTAGAGCGGGTCGGCTACACCTTC.

The gene calls are TRBV11-2 and TRBJ1-1; tentative D call: TRBD1 (6 bases). The ends were cut back, 4 bases at V and 5 bases at J, with 17 bases in the middle. Germline V lookup: CDR1 SGHAT, CDR2 FQNNGV. The CDR3 is 15 residues long. DNA for the CDR3: TGTGCCAGCAGCTATGGGGGGGCGCTGGGGACTGAAGCTTTCTTT. Translated: CASSYGGALGTEAFF.

The chain employs TRBV18 and TRBJ2-7, with D perhaps TRBD1 (5 bases). Germline V CDR1 and CDR2: KGHSH, LQKENI. The V and J ends lost 3 bases and 0 bases respectively, with 18 bases between them. The length of the CDR3 is 17 residues. CDR3 sequence reads: CASSPSSQGLSSYEQYF. CDR3 nucleotides: TGTGCCAGCTCACCGTCTAGTCAGGGTTTGAGCTCCTACGAGCAGTACTTC.

V gene TRBV6-4 combines with J gene TRBJ2-3; 9 bases fit TRBD2. The CDR3 length is 14 residues. Germline loops: CDR1 MRHNA, CDR2 SNTAGT. V lost 6 bases and J lost 2; bases outside the gene matches: 3. The CDR3: CASSLAGFTDTQYF. The CDR3 nucleotides are TGTGCCAGCAGCCTAGCGGGGTTCACAGATACGCAGTATTTT.

This clone was picked up a small number of times. V and J are TRBV7-2 and TRBJ1-2; TRBD1 might be the D (6 bases). CDR1 is SGHTA and CDR2 is FQGNSA in the germline V gene. Trimming pared 0 bases from V and 1 base from J, leaving 12 bases between. The CDR3 has 16 amino acids. CDR3 residues: CASSLALRGNNYGYTF. Here the CDR3 DNA reads TGTGCCAGCAGCTTAGCGCTAAGGGGGAATAACTATGGCTACACCTTC.